These T cell receptor beta chains were read from a single sample in a study of regulatory T cells in long-lasting Graves disease. TCRdb reprocessed the multiplex PCR reads via MiXCR and lists one record per CDR3 protein. The profile shows some 450,000 distinct CDR3 sequences, around a quarter of them singletons. The sample was peripheral blood mononuclear cells (PBMCs), taken when the disease was refractory, from a patient treated with antithyroid drugs. These receptors were obtained from a female donor with Graves disease. The conserved cysteine and the conserved F or W are not part of the CDR3 here.

length: 13
V: TRBV27
CDR3: ASSRETGETLEQY

length: 15
V: TRBV28
CDR3: ASSSNLMRRISYEQY

length: 11
V: TRBV12-3/TRBV12-4
CDR3: ASSLEWNSPLH

length: 13
V: TRBV12-3/TRBV12-4
CDR3: AISPTSGLGYEQY

length: 12
V: TRBV20-1
CDR3: SARDSVTFGELF

length: 13
V: TRBV19
CDR3: ASSIFAGGTYEQY

length: 14
V: TRBV15
CDR3: ATSSLPRGGVHEQY

length: 14
V: TRBV7-8
CDR3: ASSLRSGLLNTEAF

length: 13
V: TRBV2
CDR3: ASSELTTSSQPQH

length: 12
V: TRBV28
CDR3: ASSLWGDPAEQY

length: 10
V: TRBV29-1
CDR3: SVEETLHEAF

length: 11
V: TRBV4-3
CDR3: ASSKRTGLEQY